The 32 T cell receptor beta chains below come from one sample, sequenced in a study of cytomegalovirus exposure and HLA in healthy donors. With 60 Vbeta and 13 Jbeta primers, the PCR was carried out. Clones were sequenced by immunoSEQ multiplex PCR, and TCRdb holds only the in-frame ones, with some missing. The sample contains about 200,000 clones, over 65% of which appear only once. Sequencing was performed on PBMCs. All receptors come from a boy younger than 10 in good health and CMV-seronegative.

For the CDR3, the DNA is TGTGCCAGCAGTGACCTCAAGGCTCAGGGCTATGGCTACACCTTC. Amino acid sequence: CASSDLKAQGYGYTF. This rearrangement joins TRBV2 to TRBJ1-2, with D possibly TRBD1 on 5 matching bases. CDR1 and CDR2 from the germline V gene are SNHLY and FYNNEI. V lost 3 bases to trimming and J lost 4 bases, with 15 bases between them. The CDR3 runs 15 residues.

The table lists this clone with a few counts. The rearrangement joins TRBV6-1 to TRBJ2-5; D might be TRBD1 (5 bases). V lost 6 bases and J lost 1, with 9 bases in between. Germline V gene sequence: CDR1 MNHNS, CDR2 SASEGT. CDR3 length: 13 residues. The CDR3 region has the DNA TGTGCCAGCAGGATGACAGCCCAAGAGACCCAGTACTTC. Translating it yields CASRMTAQETQYF.

As regards this clone: Other DNA sequences from this sample encode an identical CDR3 as well. The V gene is TRBV7-2, the J gene TRBJ2-5; the D is unclear. Trimming took off 3 bases at V and 2 bases at J, with 10 bases between the two ends. The CDR3 is made up of 14 amino acids. Germline CDR1 reads SGHTA; CDR2 reads FQGNSA. CDR3 sequence reads: CASSLVAPQETQYF. The CDR3 DNA follows: TGTGCCAGCAGCTTGGTAGCCCCGCAAGAGACCCAGTACTTC.

The V and J genes are TRBV11-1 and TRBJ2-5; TRBD2 matches at 11 bases. V gave up 4 bases and J gave up 2 bases; unmatched junction bases: 12. The CDR3 sequence is 18 residues long. Germline CDR1 is SGHAT and CDR2 is FQDESV (reference sequence). CDR3 DNA: TGTGCCAGCAGCTACTGGGGACTCGGGACTAGCGGACAAGAGACCCAGTACTTC. Protein: CASSYWGLGTSGQETQYF.

V usage is TRBV10-3 and J usage is TRBJ1-1, with a weak D call TRBD1 (6 bases). CDR3 length: 13 residues. Trimming removed 9 bases at V and 0 bases at J, with 11 bases between. Per the germline V gene, CDR1 is ENHRY and CDR2 is SYGVKD. This CDR3 is CAITDRMNTEAFF. The CDR3 region has the DNA TGTGCCATAACGGACAGAATGAACACTGAAGCTTTCTTT.

The rearrangement uses TRBV4-1 and TRBJ1-1, with 8 bases aligning to TRBD1. Germline CDR1 reads MGHRA; CDR2 reads YSYEKL. This CDR3 has 15 residues. V lost 4 bases to trimming and J lost 1 base; unmatched junction nucleotides: 5. CDR3: CASSRDRGWNTEAFF. The CDR3 bases are TGCGCCAGCAGCCGCGACAGGGGTTGGAACACTGAAGCTTTCTTT.

The chain links TRBV9 to TRBJ2-3; 9 bases match TRBD2. Germline V gene lookup returns CDR1 SGDLS and CDR2 YYNGEE. The trim removed 4 bases at V and 10 bases at J, leaving 13 bases unmatched. CDR3 length: 15 residues. The CDR3 nucleotides are TGTGCCAGCAGCCCCGCGGGGGGGCCTTCTGTAGCGCAGTATTTT. It encodes CASSPAGGPSVAQYF.

CDR3 sequence: CASSLDLGRSSYNSPLHF. CDR3 in DNA: TGTGCCAGCAGCTTAGATTTGGGCAGAAGCTCCTATAATTCACCCCTCCACTTT. The V and J genes are TRBV7-2 and TRBJ1-6, with D unresolved. This CDR3 comprises 18 residues. The ends were cut back, 1 base at V and 0 bases at J, with 13 bases in the middle. Germline V gene lookup returns CDR1 SGHTA and CDR2 FQGNSA.

J is TRBJ1-1 and V is TRBV5-1; D ambiguous. Germline V CDR1 and CDR2: SGHRS, YFSETQ. CDR3 length: 15 residues. Trimming pared 1 base from V and 0 bases from J, leaving 10 bases between. CDR3 protein: CASSLNPDMNTEAFF. CDR3 bases: TGCGCCAGCAGCTTGAATCCAGATATGAACACTGAAGCTTTCTTT.

The genes are TRBV10-2 and TRBJ2-7; 9 bases fit TRBD1. Germline lookup yields CDR1 WSHSY and CDR2 SAAADI. V was pared by 3 bases and J by 3 bases, with 9 bases of the junction left unmatched. This CDR3 is built from 16 residues. CDR3 nucleotide sequence: TGCGCCAGCAGTGACAGACTCGTGACAGGGGGCTACGAGCAGTACTTC. Its translation is CASSDRLVTGGYEQYF.

CDR3 protein: CASSKRDRGSGELFF. CDR3 coding DNA: TGTGCCAGCAGTAAACGGGATCGGGGGTCCGGGGAGCTGTTTTTT. This chain joins TRBV6-6 and TRBJ2-2; TRBD2 might be the D (6 bases). CDR1 is MNHNY and CDR2 is SVGAGI in the germline V gene (reference sequence). V lost 5 bases and J 6 bases, leaving 16 bases between the germline ends. This CDR3 is built from 15 residues.

This chain uses TRBV19 with TRBJ2-1; 14 positions match TRBD2. Germline-derived CDR1 and CDR2 are LNHDA and SQIVND (reference sequence). This CDR3 contains 17 residues. V shed 5 bases, J shed 9 bases, and the junction held 12 bases outside the gene matches. The CDR3 sequence: CASSARLAGGQRGEQFF. The CDR3 bases are TGTGCCAGTAGTGCCCGACTAGCGGGGGGGCAACGGGGTGAGCAGTTCTTC.

The chain has TRBV12-2 and TRBJ2-3; TRBD2 is the table's D call, not checked against the DNA. TRBV12-2 is given as a pseudogene. The CDR3 has 17 residues. In nucleotides, the CDR3 is TGTGCAAGTCGCCTACTTGGGGCGGGGACTTTCACAGATACGCAGTATTTT. Translation: CASRLLGAGTFTDTQYF.

The rearrangement joins TRBV19 to TRBJ2-7, with 10 bases identical to TRBD1. Per the germline V gene, CDR1 is LNHDA and CDR2 is SQIVND (reference sequence). This CDR3 contains 15 residues. J was trimmed by 4 bases and V by 3 bases; bases with no gene match: 6. As DNA, the CDR3 is TGTGCCAGTAGTATGTTGGGACAGGGGAGGTACGAGCAGTACTTC. Translation gives CASSMLGQGRYEQYF.

This clone has more than one count but fewer than ten. CDR3 amino acids: CASSSVETGRKWGTEAFF. DNA for the CDR3: TGTGCCAGCAGCTCAGTAGAGACAGGGAGAAAATGGGGCACTGAAGCTTTCTTT. The V and J genes are TRBV7-8 and TRBJ1-1, with 7 bases fitting TRBD1. Germline-derived CDR1 and CDR2 are SGHVS and FQNEAQ. The CDR3 sequence is 18 residues long. V lost 4 bases to trimming and J lost 4 bases; unmatched junction nucleotides: 18.

The chain links TRBV15 to TRBJ1-1; D perhaps matches TRBD1 (5 bases). CDR3 length: 14 amino acids. Germline V gene sequence: CDR1 LNHNV, CDR2 YYDKDF (reference sequence). V was clipped by 2 bases and J by 6 bases, with 13 bases between them. The CDR3 nucleotides are TGTGCCACCAGCAGATTAACGGGGGACCCTGAAGCTTTCTTT. This translates into CATSRLTGDPEAFF.

The genes are TRBV9 and TRBJ2-7, with 8 bases identical to TRBD2. CDR3 length equals 17 residues. Germline CDR1 and CDR2: SGDLS and YYNGEE. Trimming cost V 4 bases and J 2 bases; bases outside gene matches: 14. CDR3 DNA: TGTGCCAGCAGCCCACCTTACGGGGGGGGAGACCCCTACGAGCAGTACTTC. Its protein product is CASSPPYGGGDPYEQYF.

This chain connects TRBV4-3 to TRBJ1-2; 7 bases fit TRBD1. V dropped 4 bases and J dropped 2; count of bases not matched to a gene: 7. The CDR3 is made up of 15 amino acids. From germline, CDR1 is LGHNA and CDR2 YSLEER. CDR3 amino acids: CASSPMPGQNYGYTF. The CDR3 DNA reads as TGCGCCAGCAGCCCGATGCCGGGACAGAACTATGGCTACACCTTC.

This chain links TRBV4-3 with TRBJ1-1; weak D call: TRBD1 (6 bases). V was cut by 3 bases and J by 7 bases, with 15 bases left in between. Germline lookup yields CDR1 LGHNA and CDR2 YSLEER. This CDR3 is 14 amino acids long. In DNA, the CDR3 is TGCGCCAGCAGCCATCTCGACAGGTTCGGTGAAGCTTTCTTT. Translating it yields CASSHLDRFGEAFF.

This clone showed up just a few times. The V and J genes are TRBV4-3 and TRBJ1-4; the D gene is possibly TRBD1 (5 bases). There are 15 residues in the CDR3. Deletions cut 1 base from V and 3 bases from J, with 9 bases between. Germline CDR1 LGHNA, CDR2 YSLEER. The CDR3 DNA is TGCGCCAGCAGCCAAGGTCGGGGGGCTAATGAAAAACTGTTTTTT. This encodes CASSQGRGANEKLFF.

The V and J genes are TRBV13 and TRBJ1-2; a possible D gene is TRBD1 (6 bases). CDR1 and CDR2 (germline): PRHDT, FYEKMQ (reference sequence). Between the trimmed V and J ends, which lost 6 bases and 2 bases, there was a span of 22 bases. The CDR3 spans 17 residues. The CDR3 region is CASSRITDRDRNYGYTF. CDR3 sequence (DNA): TGTGCCAGCAGTCGAATCACAGACCGAGACAGGAACTATGGCTACACCTTC.

The gene calls are TRBV19 and TRBJ2-2, with 8 nucleotides matching TRBD2. This CDR3 is 15 amino acids long. V lost 5 bases and J lost 1; bases outside the gene matches: 3. Germline values: CDR1 LNHDA, CDR2 SQIVND (reference sequence). The CDR3 here is CASSPSGGNTGELFF. The CDR3 DNA follows: TGTGCCAGTAGTCCCAGCGGGGGGAACACCGGGGAGCTGTTTTTT. The full variable domain, completed using reference TRBV19 and TRBJ2-2, is DGGITQSPKYLFRKEGQNVTLSCEQNLNHDAMYWYRQDPGQGLRLIYYSQIVNDFQKGDIAEGYSVSREKKESFPLTVTSAQKNPTAFYLCASSPSGGNTGELFFGEGSRLTVL.

CDR3 nucleotide sequence: TGTGCCAGCAGCAGGGATAGCAATCAGCCCCAGCATTTT. Encoded protein: CASSRDSNQPQHF. The rearrangement joins TRBV2 to TRBJ1-5; tentative D call: TRBD1 (5 bases). CDR3 size: 13 residues. In germline, CDR1 is SNHLY, CDR2 FYNNEI. Trimming removed 6 bases at V and 0 bases at J, with 6 bases between.

This chain joins TRBV7-2 and TRBJ2-7; 9 bases are shared with TRBD2. The V gene's germline CDR1 is SGHTA and CDR2 FQGNSA. The CDR3 is 15 amino acids. Losses at the gene ends were 2 bases for V and 4 bases for J; bases not matched to a gene: 6. Here the CDR3 DNA reads TGTGCCAGCAGCTTAAACGGCGGGGGGGGGTACGAGCAGTACTTC. This translates into CASSLNGGGGYEQYF.

This clone has more than one count but fewer than ten. The V and J genes are TRBV7-9 and TRBJ1-5; D remains ambiguous. The length of the CDR3 is 17 residues. Germline values: CDR1 SEHNR, CDR2 FQNEAQ (reference sequence). With 5 bases removed from V and 1 base from J, the gap between germline ends came to 18 bases. The DNA of the CDR3 is TGTGCCAGCAGCCCCTCGACCGGAGTAGTAAGCAATCAGCCCCAGCATTTT. Translating it yields CASSPSTGVVSNQPQHF.

The V gene is TRBV4-3, the J gene TRBJ2-3; 8 bases map to TRBD2. The CDR3 is 16 amino acids. Germline values: CDR1 LGHNA, CDR2 YSLEER. The trim removed 1 base at V and 2 bases at J, leaving 5 bases unmatched. CDR3 in DNA: TGCGCCAGCAGCCAAGGTAGAGCGGGGGTCACAGATACGCAGTATTTT. It encodes CASSQGRAGVTDTQYF.

The V and J genes are TRBV5-6 and TRBJ1-2; 7 bases fit TRBD1. This CDR3 region has 14 residues. Trimming at V came to 1 base and at J to 0 bases, leaving 0 bases not matched to a gene. Germline V lookup: CDR1 SGHDT, CDR2 YYEEEE. The DNA of the CDR3 is TGTGCCAGCAGCTTGACAGGGGCTAACTATGGCTACACCTTC. Encoded protein: CASSLTGANYGYTF.

The chain recombines TRBV2 with TRBJ1-4; 9 bases agree with TRBD1. The CDR3 consists of 19 residues. Looked up from germline, CDR1 is SNHLY and CDR2 is FYNNEI. The J segment lost 0 bases and the V segment lost 6 bases, leaving 14 bases of the junction unmatched. The DNA of the CDR3 is TGTGCCAGCAGGATCAAACAGGGGGCGAAACTCCCAACTAATGAAAAACTGTTTTTT. Translated: CASRIKQGAKLPTNEKLFF. The full variable domain, in which reference TRBV2 and TRBJ1-4 provide the parts outside the CDR3, is EPEVTQTPSHQVTQMGQEVILRCVPISNHLYFYWYRQILGQKVEFLVSFYNNEISEKSEIFDDQFSVERPDGSNFTLKIRSTKLEDSAMYFCASRIKQGAKLPTNEKLFFGSGTQLSVL.

As DNA, the CDR3 is TGTGCCAGCAGCGCACGGGGGGGCACAGATACGCAGTATTTT. Its protein product is CASSARGGTDTQYF. V is TRBV11-2 and J is TRBJ2-3; 7 positions agree with TRBD2. The length of the CDR3 is 14 residues. Germline-derived CDR1 and CDR2 are SGHAT and FQNNGV. V gave up 5 bases and J gave up 1 base; unmatched junction bases: 3.

The V call is TRBV10-3, the J call TRBJ2-1; 9 positions match TRBD1. This CDR3 region has 15 residues. J was trimmed by 10 bases and V by 4 bases; bases with no gene match: 11. Germline V gene data show CDR1 as ENHRY and CDR2 as SYGVKD. The CDR3 here is CAISGNRDRVDEQFF. In DNA, the CDR3 is TGTGCCATCAGTGGAAACCGGGACAGGGTCGACGAGCAGTTCTTC.

The chain uses TRBV4-3 and TRBJ2-7; TRBD1 matches at 11 bases. This CDR3 region has 15 residues. Germline lookup yields CDR1 LGHNA and CDR2 YSLEER. J lost 4 bases, V lost 4 bases, and 6 bases had no gene match. For the CDR3, the DNA is TGCGCCAGCAGCCCCACGGGACAGGGGGTGTACGAGCAGTACTTC. Its translation is CASSPTGQGVYEQYF.

J is TRBJ1-1 and V is TRBV23-1; no firm D call. TRBV23-1 is an ORF for which the function is uncertain. Trimming removed 10 bases from V and 6 bases from J, with 15 bases in between. This CDR3 region has 12 residues. DNA for the CDR3: TGCGCCACTGGGCCGGGGTGGGCTGAAGCTTTCTTT. This encodes CATGPGWAEAFF.